This T cell receptor (beta chain) is drawn from a study of CD8 T cells in Susac syndrome. Background on the study: There were Susac syndrome patients who were therapy-naive at blood draw, others on corticosteroids, and others on intravenous immunoglobulin alone.

Each Susac syndrome patient had definite or probable disease by recently defined criteria. The CDR3 spans 16 residues. Random hexamers primed reverse transcription of 0.5 to 1 ug RNA. TCRdb recomputed calls from the immunoSEQ multiplex PCR reads with MiXCR, one row per CDR3 protein. The sample shows some 130,000 distinct CDR3 sequences, around 95% of them seen only once. Sequences were obtained from CD8+ T cells from PBMCs. The sequence came from a human donor with Susac syndrome. The V call is TRBV12-2, the J call TRBJ2-1; whether TRBD2, the table's D call, matches the DNA was not checked. TRBV12-2 is an annotated pseudogene. CDR3 bases: TGTGCAAGTCGCATGACTAGCTTTAATCCACACAATGAGCAGTTCTTC. It is translated as CASRMTSFNPHNEQFF.